These 9 T cell receptor beta chains were sequenced from one sample in a study of T-cell memory formation after mild COVID-19. TCRdb fed the 5' RACE reads into MiXCR, producing one record per CDR3 protein. The table includes tens of thousands of distinct CDR3 sequences, roughly an eighth detected once. The source material was PBMCs or a T cell subset sorted from them (not recorded which). The receptors derive from a man between 18 and 29 years old who had mild COVID-19 (a few samples of this study predate the infection). Cell type and time point are not known.

There are a few counts of this clonotype. The chain has TRBV7-2 and TRBJ1-3; no clear D. V shed 6 bases and J shed 8 bases, with 11 bases lying between them. From germline, CDR1 is SGHTA and CDR2 FQGNSA. There are 12 residues in the CDR3. CDR3 nucleotides: TGTGCCAGCAGGCTCGAGGGCGACACCATATATTTT. Translated: CASRLEGDTIYF.

This clonotype was counted ten times or more. The rearrangement joins TRBV24-1 to TRBJ2-2, with a weak D call TRBD2 (7 bases). The CDR3 runs to 15 residues. Germline CDR1 is KGHDR and CDR2 is SFDVKD. V was trimmed by 3 bases and J by 2 bases, leaving 9 bases between them. Here the CDR3 reads CATSDTGGNTGELFF. CDR3 nucleotides: TGTGCCACCAGTGATACGGGGGGCAACACCGGGGAGCTGTTTTTT.

This clonotype came up many times. The chain uses TRBV7-2 and TRBJ2-7, with 9 bases lining up with TRBD2. Per germline, CDR1 SGHTA and CDR2 FQGNSA. J lost 2 bases, V lost 4 bases, and 0 bases had no gene match. The CDR3 totals 13 residues. CDR3 DNA sequence: TGTGCCAGCAGCTGGACTAGCGCCTACGAGCAGTACGTC. The encoded protein is CASSWTSAYEQYV.

The sample holds many counts of this clonotype. The chain recombines TRBV29-1 with TRBJ1-1; maybe TRBD1 (6 bases). This CDR3 contains 14 residues. Germline V lookup: CDR1 SQVTM, CDR2 ANQGSEA. In DNA form, the CDR3 reads TGCTCGACTTCGGGGGCAGGCCCGAACACTGAAGCTTTCTTT. Translating it yields CSTSGAGPNTEAFF.

This clonotype appeared many times. J is TRBJ2-7 and V is TRBV12-2. TRBV12-2 is deemed a pseudogene. The length of the CDR3 is 12 residues. CDR3 sequence reads: CASRLHSYEQYV. CDR3 nucleotide sequence: TGTGCAAGTCGCTTACACTCCTACGAGCAGTACGTC.

This clonotype was seen at least ten times. The chain links TRBV5-1 to TRBJ1-1; D is undetermined. This CDR3 contains 12 residues. The germline V gene has CDR1 SGHRS and CDR2 YFSETQ. Trimming pared 1 base from V and 5 bases from J, leaving 6 bases between. The CDR3 here is CASSLSETEAFF. The CDR3 DNA follows: TGCGCCAGCAGCTTGTCGGAAACTGAAGCTTTCTTT.

At least ten counts were recorded for this clonotype. This chain connects TRBV20-1 to TRBJ2-1, with D perhaps given as TRBD1 or TRBD2 (6 bases each). CDR3 length equals 15 residues. V was shortened by 6 bases and J by 0 bases, with 15 bases between the two germline ends. Germline V gene sequence: CDR1 DFQATT, CDR2 SNEGSKA (reference sequence). CDR3 sequence: CSAPRGSGSYNEQFF. In DNA, the CDR3 is TGCAGTGCGCCCAGGGGTAGCGGCTCCTACAATGAGCAGTTCTTC.

V gene TRBV18 combines with J gene TRBJ1-1; D is unresolved. V dropped 4 bases and J dropped 1 base, with 7 bases sitting between them. The germline CDR1 and CDR2 sequences are KGHSH and LQKENI. The CDR3 covers 13 residues. The CDR3 here is CASSQTQNTEAFF. Here the CDR3 DNA reads TGTGCCAGCTCACAGACACAGAACACTGAAGCTTTCTTT.

By its share, this clonotype is medium-sized (0.01 to 0.1%). The CDR3 loop is CASSLMAQENTEAFF. For the CDR3, the DNA is TGCGCCAGCAGCCTTATGGCACAGGAGAACACTGAAGCTTTCTTT. This chain links TRBV4-1 with TRBJ1-1, with D tentatively TRBD1 (5 bases). Germline V gene lookup returns CDR1 MGHRA and CDR2 YSYEKL. CDR3 length: 15 residues. Deletions cut 4 bases from V and 1 base from J, with 13 bases between.